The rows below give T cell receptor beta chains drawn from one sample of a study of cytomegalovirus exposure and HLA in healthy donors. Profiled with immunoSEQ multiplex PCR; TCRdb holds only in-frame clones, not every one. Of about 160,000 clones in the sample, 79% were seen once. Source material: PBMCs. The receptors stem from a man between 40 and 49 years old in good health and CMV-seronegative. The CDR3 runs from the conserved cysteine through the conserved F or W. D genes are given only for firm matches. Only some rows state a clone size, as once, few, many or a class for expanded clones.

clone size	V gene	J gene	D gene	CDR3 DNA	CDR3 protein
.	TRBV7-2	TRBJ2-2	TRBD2	TGTGCCACCAAAGCGGGAGGGTGGACCGGGGAGCTGTTTTTT	CATKAGGWTGELFF
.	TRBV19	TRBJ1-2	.	TGTGCCAGTTGGACTCCGACGTACGGTAACTATGGCTACACCTTC	CASWTPTYGNYGYTF
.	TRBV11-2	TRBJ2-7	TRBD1	TGTGCCAGCAGCTCCATCAGGGGGACAGGGTTCTACGAGCAGTACTTC	CASSSIRGTGFYEQYF
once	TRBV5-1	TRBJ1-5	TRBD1	TGCGCCAGCAGCTTGGATGGGACAGGGGCCCAGCCCCAGCATTTT	CASSLDGTGAQPQHF
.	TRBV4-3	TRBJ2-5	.	TGCGCCAGCAGCCAAGATCGGGTCGGGACCCAGTACTTC	CASSQDRVGTQYF
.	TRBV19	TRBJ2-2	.	TGTGCCAGTAGTATAGGAGTGGACACCGGGGAGCTGTTTTTT	CASSIGVDTGELFF
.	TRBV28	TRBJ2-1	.	TGTGCCAGCAGCGTTGAGAGGTACAATGAGCAGTTCTTC	CASSVERYNEQFF
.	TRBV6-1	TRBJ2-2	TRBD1	TGTGCCAGCAGTGAAGCCTTTAGGACAGGGGTGTCAGGGGAGCTGTTTTTT	CASSEAFRTGVSGELFF
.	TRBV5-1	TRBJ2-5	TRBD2	TGCGCCAGCAGCCCGGGGACTAGGGGGGGAGAGACCCAGTACTTC	CASSPGTRGGETQYF
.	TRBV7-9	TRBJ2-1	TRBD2	TGTGCCAGCAACGTACTAGCGGGAGGGGGGAATGAGCAGTTCTTC	CASNVLAGGGNEQFF
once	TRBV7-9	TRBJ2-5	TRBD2	TGTTCCAGCAGCTTAGGGCTAGCGGGAGGGCCCCAAGAGACCCAGTACTTC	CSSSLGLAGGPQETQYF
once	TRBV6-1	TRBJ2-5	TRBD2	TGTGCCAGCAGTGGACCCGGGACTAGCGGGAGTTCCGGGACCCAGTACTTC	CASSGPGTSGSSGTQYF
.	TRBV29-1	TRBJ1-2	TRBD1	TGCAGCGTGGACCGGGACAGGGGTGAAAATGGCTACACCTTC	CSVDRDRGENGYTF
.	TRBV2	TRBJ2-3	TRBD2	TGTGCCAGCAGTGAATCCTTTCTTAGCGGGATGACAGATACGCAGTATTTT	CASSESFLSGMTDTQYF
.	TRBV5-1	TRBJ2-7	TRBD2	TGCGCCAGCAGCTTGTTAGGCGGGAGTGGCTACGAGCAGTACTTC	CASSLLGGSGYEQYF
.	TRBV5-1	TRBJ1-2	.	TGCGCCAGCAGCTTGGGGGACAATAACTATGGCTACACCTTC	CASSLGDNNYGYTF
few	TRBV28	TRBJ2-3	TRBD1	TGTGCCAGCAGCTGGACAGGGGCGTTCACAGATACGCAGTATTTT	CASSWTGAFTDTQYF
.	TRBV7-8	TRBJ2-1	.	TGTGCCAGCACCTCACCGCCTGGACTATCCTACTCCTACAATGAGCAGTTCTTC	CASTSPPGLSYSYNEQFF
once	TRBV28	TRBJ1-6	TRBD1	TGTGCCAGCAGGCCGGGACAGGGGACCGTCTCACCCCTCCACTTT	CASRPGQGTVSPLHF
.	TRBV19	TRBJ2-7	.	TGTGCCAGTAGCATTCGAGGGTGGGCAAGCTACGAGCAGTACTTC	CASSIRGWASYEQYF
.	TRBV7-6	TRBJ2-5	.	TGTGCCAGCAGCTTAGTAGAGGATCGGGGAGAGACCCAGTACTTC	CASSLVEDRGETQYF
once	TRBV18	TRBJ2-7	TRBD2	TGTGCCAGCTCAACAACCGGGACTAGCTCCTACGAGCAGTACTTC	CASSTTGTSSYEQYF
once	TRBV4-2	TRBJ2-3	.	TGTGCCAGCAGCCAAGAAAGGGGGTCAGGTCACTTAAGCACAGATACGCAGTATTTT	CASSQERGSGHLSTDTQYF
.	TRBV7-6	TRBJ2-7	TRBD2	TGTGCCAGCAGCCCGGGGCGGGGGAGTTACGAGCAGTACTTC	CASSPGRGSYEQYF
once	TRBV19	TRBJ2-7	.	TGTGCCAGTAGTATAGAAGCGAGGTCCTACGAGCAGTACTTC	CASSIEARSYEQYF
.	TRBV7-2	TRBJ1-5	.	TGTGCCAGCTCAACAGGGACGAATGGACAGCCCCAGCATTTT	CASSTGTNGQPQHF
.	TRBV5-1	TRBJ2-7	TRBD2	TGCGCCAGCAGCCCGGGAGTGGGTGGACTAGCGGGCCACTCCTACGAGCAGTACTTC	CASSPGVGGLAGHSYEQYF
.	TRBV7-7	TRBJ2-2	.	TGTGCTAGCAGCTTAGGGGCTTCGAACACCGGGGAGCTGTTTTTT	CASSLGASNTGELFF
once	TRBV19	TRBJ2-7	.	TGTGCGTCAGGGGACAAGACCTACGAGCAGTACTTC	CASGDKTYEQYF
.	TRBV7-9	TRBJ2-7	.	TGTGCCAGCAGCGCCGGCAGGCTCGCCTACGAGCAGTACTTC	CASSAGRLAYEQYF
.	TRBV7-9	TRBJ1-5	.	TGTTCCAGCAGTTCCCGAGGGCAGCCCCAGCATTTT	CSSSSRGQPQHF
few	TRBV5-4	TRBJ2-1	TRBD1	TGTGCCAGCAGCCAGGGGGTCCCCAATGAGCAGTTCTTC	CASSQGVPNEQFF
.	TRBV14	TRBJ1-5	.	TGTGCCAGCAGCGGAGGGAGCAATCAGCCCCAGCATTTT	CASSGGSNQPQHF
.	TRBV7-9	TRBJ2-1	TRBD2	TGTGCCAGCAGCCGGGGACTAGCGGGAGGAATTGAGCAGTTCTTC	CASSRGLAGGIEQFF
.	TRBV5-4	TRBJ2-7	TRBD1	TGTGCCAGCAGCCCCGGACAGGGGAAGTACGAGCAGTACTTC	CASSPGQGKYEQYF
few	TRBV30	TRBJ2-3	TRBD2	TGTGCCTGGAGTCCGGGACTAGCGAGCGATACGCAGTATTTT	CAWSPGLASDTQYF
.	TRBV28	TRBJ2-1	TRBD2	TGTGCCAGCAGTTTAGGGGGAGGGGCTCACAATGAGCAGTTCTTC	CASSLGGGAHNEQFF
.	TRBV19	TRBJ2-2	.	TGTGCCAGTAGTATCGGCGGGGAGCTGTTTTTT	CASSIGGELFF
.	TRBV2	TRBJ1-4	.	TGTGCCAGCAGGGGTTTATATCGGGGTAGTGAAAAACTGTTTTTT	CASRGLYRGSEKLFF
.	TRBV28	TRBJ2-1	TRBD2	TGTGCCAGCAGGGGACTAGCGGGGAGGGGGCATGAGCAGTTCTTC	CASRGLAGRGHEQFF
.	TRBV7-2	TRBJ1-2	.	TGTGCCAGCAGCTTCGACAGCTCCTATGGCTACACCTTC	CASSFDSSYGYTF
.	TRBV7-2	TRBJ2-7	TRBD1	TGTGCCAGCAGCTCAACAGGGGTGGGAGAGCAGTACTTC	CASSSTGVGEQYF
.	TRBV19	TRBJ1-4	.	TGTGCCAGTACTGACAGGCGGGCCCCGACCGGGGAAAAACTGTTTTTT	CASTDRRAPTGEKLFF
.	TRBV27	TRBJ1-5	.	TGTGCCAGCAGTTTAAGCGAGGGTAGGCAGCCCCAGCATTTT	CASSLSEGRQPQHF
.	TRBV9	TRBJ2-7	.	TGTGCCAGCGCGCGTAGCGACCACGAGCAGTACTTC	CASARSDHEQYF
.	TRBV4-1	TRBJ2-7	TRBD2	TGCGCCAGCAGCCAAGTGAGAACTAGCGGTAGTAACGAGCAGTACTTC	CASSQVRTSGSNEQYF
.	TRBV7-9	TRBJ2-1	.	TGTGCCAGCAGCCTGGGGGGCGGGAGCACCATCAATGAGCAGTTCTTC	CASSLGGGSTINEQFF
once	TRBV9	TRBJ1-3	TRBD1	TGTGCCAGCGAAACGACAGGGACTGGAAACACCATATATTTT	CASETTGTGNTIYF
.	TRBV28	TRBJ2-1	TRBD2	TGTGCCACACATCCTGCGGGAGCGGGTGCTGGTGAGCAGTTCTTC	CATHPAGAGAGEQFF
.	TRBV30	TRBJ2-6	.	TGTGCCTGGAGGAATCGGGGTGGCTCTGGGGCCAACGTCCTGACTTTC	CAWRNRGGSGANVLTF
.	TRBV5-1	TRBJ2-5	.	TGCGCCAGCAGCTTGGTGGCAGATTACCAAGAGACCCAGTACTTC	CASSLVADYQETQYF
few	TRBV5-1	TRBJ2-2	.	TGCGCCAGCAGCTTGCTGTGGGGGGACACCGGGGAGCTGTTTTTT	CASSLLWGDTGELFF
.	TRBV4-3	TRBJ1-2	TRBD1	TGCGCCAGCAGCCAGGCCCCGGGACAGGGGGGCGGCTACACCTTC	CASSQAPGQGGGYTF
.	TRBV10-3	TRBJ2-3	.	TGTGCCACCCGTTTAGCGGAGCCCACTCCCACAGATACGCAGTATTTT	CATRLAEPTPTDTQYF
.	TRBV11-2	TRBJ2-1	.	TGTGCCAGCAGCACACGACTAGTCTCCAATGAGCAGTTCTTC	CASSTRLVSNEQFF
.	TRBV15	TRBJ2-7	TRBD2	TGTGCCACCAGCAGAGCCGGGACTATCTCCTACGAGCAGTACTTC	CATSRAGTISYEQYF
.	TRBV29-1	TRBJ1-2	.	TGCAGCGTTGACGGGGGGGCCCGCTATGGCTACACCTTC	CSVDGGARYGYTF
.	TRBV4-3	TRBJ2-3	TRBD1	TGCGCCAGCAGCCGGGACAGGGGAACAGATACGCAGTATTTT	CASSRDRGTDTQYF
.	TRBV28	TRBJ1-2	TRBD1	TGTGCCAGCAGTTTCAAGGACAGGGGGGACTTC	CASSFKDRGDF